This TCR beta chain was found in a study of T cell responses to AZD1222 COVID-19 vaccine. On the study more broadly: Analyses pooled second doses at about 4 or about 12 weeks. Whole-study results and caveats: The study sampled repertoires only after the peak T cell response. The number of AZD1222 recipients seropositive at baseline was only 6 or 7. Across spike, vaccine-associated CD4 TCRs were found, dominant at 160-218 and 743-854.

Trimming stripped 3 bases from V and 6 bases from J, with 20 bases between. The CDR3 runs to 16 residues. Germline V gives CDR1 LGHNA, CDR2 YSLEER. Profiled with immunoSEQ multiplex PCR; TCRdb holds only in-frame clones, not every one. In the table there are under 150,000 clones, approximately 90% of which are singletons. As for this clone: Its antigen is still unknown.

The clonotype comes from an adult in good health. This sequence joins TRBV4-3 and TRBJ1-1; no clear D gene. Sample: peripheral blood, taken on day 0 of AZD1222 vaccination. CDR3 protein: CASSQSLAGERPEAFF. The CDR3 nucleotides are TGCGCCAGCAGCCAGAGTCTAGCGGGCGAAAGGCCTGAAGCTTTCTTT.